This TCR beta chain was captured in a study of blood T cell repertoires in COVID-19. Across the study: In each case, the material was cDNA or gDNA derived from T cells, B-cell-depleted T cells, or PBMCs.

The germline gives CDR1 SGDLS, CDR2 YYNGEE. Trimming cost V 4 bases and J 5 bases, with 13 bases left between them. CDR3 length: 14 residues. Clinical history as reported by participants underpinned cohort assignment. Recovery meant two consecutive negative NP/OP PCR tests, professional clearance, or resolved symptoms. Assay used: immunoSEQ multiplex PCR; TCRdb lists only in-frame clones, some missing. The data contain about 270,000 clones, roughly nine tenths of them singletons. The TCR comes from a woman aged 45-59 years who had recovered from COVID-19. The sample was PBMCs or T cells enriched from blood (not recorded which). The V call is TRBV9, the J call TRBJ2-1; D is undetermined. The CDR3 protein is CASSPILRDNEQFF. Here the CDR3 DNA reads TGTGCCAGCAGCCCGATCTTACGAGACAATGAGCAGTTCTTC.